The 15 T cell receptor beta chains reported below all come from one sample, sequenced in a study of T cell responses to AZD1222 COVID-19 vaccine. The protocol was immunoSEQ multiplex PCR, while the TCRdb copy is restricted to in-frame clones and leaves out a portion. The sample contains around 120,000 clones, around nine tenths of which appear only once. This specimen consisted of peripheral blood, obtained 28 days after the second AZD1222 dose. The receptor source for this set is an adult who received the AZD1222 COVID-19 vaccine.

This chain links TRBV28 with TRBJ1-3; 10 nucleotides agree with TRBD1. Per the germline V gene, CDR1 is MDHEN and CDR2 is SYDVKM. Trimming removed 6 bases from V and 3 bases from J; junction bases left unmatched: 2. The CDR3 extends over 14 amino acids. As DNA, the CDR3 is TGTGCCAGCAGGGGACAGGGGTTTGGAAACACCATATATTTT. It yields the protein CASRGQGFGNTIYF.

V gene TRBV28 combines with J gene TRBJ2-3; 7 bases line up with TRBD2. The length of the CDR3 is 14 residues. Germline V CDR1 and CDR2: MDHEN, SYDVKM. V shed 5 bases, J shed 4 bases, and the junction held 6 bases outside the gene matches. As DNA, the CDR3 is TGTGCCAGCAGTCTCCAGCGGGGCCCAGATACGCAGTATTTT. Protein product: CASSLQRGPDTQYF.

The chain carries TRBV3-1 (or the pseudogene TRBV3-2) and TRBJ1-5; D may be TRBD1 (6 bases). Germline loops: CDR1 LGHDT, CDR2 YNNKEL (reference sequence). Trimming took 1 base from V and 5 from J, leaving 15 bases between them. The CDR3 sequence is 16 residues long. CDR3 residues: CASSQGVGTLYQPQHF. The CDR3, as DNA: TGTGCCAGCAGCCAAGGGGTCGGGACACTCTATCAGCCCCAGCATTTT.

The chain recombines TRBV12-3 or TRBV12-4 with TRBJ1-2; 8 nucleotides agree with TRBD1. The CDR3 sequence is 13 residues long. The V segment lost 5 bases and the J segment 7 bases; nucleotides outside the gene matches: 6. The CDR3 DNA reads as TGTGCCAGCAGTATCGGACAGGGCACTGGCTACACCTTC. Amino acid sequence: CASSIGQGTGYTF.

The V and J genes are TRBV2 and TRBJ2-5, with 12 nucleotides matching TRBD2. This CDR3 contains 15 residues. Germline V CDR1 and CDR2: SNHLY, FYNNEI. The V gene end was trimmed by 7 bases and the J gene end by 5 bases; junction bases not matched to a gene: 8. CDR3 nucleotides: TGTGCCAGCATTGCCCGCGGGACTAGCGGGGAGACCCAGTACTTC. Encoded protein: CASIARGTSGETQYF.

The V and J genes are TRBV18 and TRBJ1-2; 9 nucleotides line up with TRBD1. The trim removed 2 bases at V and 8 bases at J, leaving 9 bases unmatched. This CDR3 spans 15 amino acids. Germline assignment: CDR1 KGHSH and CDR2 LQKENI. The chain's CDR3 is CASSPMDRGSTGYTF. CDR3 coding DNA: TGTGCCAGCTCACCAATGGACAGGGGCTCAACGGGCTACACCTTC. Complete variable domain (other parts from reference TRBV18 and TRBJ1-2): NAGVMQNPRHLVRRRGQEARLRCSPMKGHSHVYWYRQLPEEGLKFMVYLQKENIIDESGMPKERFSAEFPKEGPSILRIQQVVRGDSAAYFCASSPMDRGSTGYTFGSGTRLTVV.

V is TRBV19 and J is TRBJ1-5; perhaps TRBD1 as D (6 bases). V lost 6 bases and J lost 0, with 12 bases in between. Germline V gene sequence: CDR1 LNHDA, CDR2 SQIVND (reference sequence). This CDR3 is built from 15 residues. CDR3 DNA sequence: TGTGCCAGTAGCCCACAGGGATATAGCAATCAGCCCCAGCATTTT. The encoded protein is CASSPQGYSNQPQHF.

Comments on this clone: The sample carries other DNA sequences with the same CDR3. The rearrangement links TRBV2 to TRBJ2-2, with 12 bases fitting TRBD2. With 6 bases clipped from V and 1 base from J, the junction kept 3 bases outside the gene matches. CDR1 is SNHLY, CDR2 FYNNEI, per germline. CDR3 length equals 16 residues. The DNA of the CDR3 is TGTGCCAGCAGCACGACTAGCGGGGGGAACACCGGGGAGCTGTTTTTT. Its protein product is CASSTTSGGNTGELFF.

This clone was seen once. V usage is TRBV6-6 and J usage is TRBJ2-5, with D possibly TRBD1 on 6 matching bases. From germline, CDR1 is MNHNY and CDR2 SVGAGI (reference sequence). The CDR3 runs 13 residues. The V end lost 5 bases, the J end lost 5 bases, and 12 bases lay between the germline ends. The CDR3 spells CASSDRFGETQYF. The CDR3 DNA follows: TGTGCCAGCAGTGACAGGTTCGGGGAGACCCAGTACTTC.

V is TRBV13 and J is TRBJ2-7, with 13 bases aligning to TRBD2. The CDR3 totals 15 residues. V lost 5 bases and J lost 9; bases outside the gene matches: 10. CDR1 is PRHDT and CDR2 is FYEKMQ in the germline V gene (reference sequence). The CDR3 loop reads CASSARTSGSLGQYF. The DNA of the CDR3 is TGTGCCAGCAGCGCCCGGACTAGCGGGAGTTTGGGGCAGTACTTC.

This chain uses TRBV20-1 with TRBJ1-5, with D maybe TRBD1 (6 bases). Trimming took off 3 bases at V and 5 bases at J, with 14 bases between the two ends. There are 14 residues in the CDR3. CDR1 DFQATT and CDR2 SNEGSKA come from the germline V gene (reference sequence). The CDR3 bases are TGCAGTGCTAGTGTAGCAGGGGTGGATCAGCCCCAGCATTTT. It yields the protein CSASVAGVDQPQHF.

This chain connects TRBV11-2 to TRBJ2-7; 7 bases are a match to TRBD1. Trimming cost V 4 bases and J 4 bases; bases outside gene matches: 1. This CDR3 is built from 12 residues. Germline lookup yields CDR1 SGHAT and CDR2 FQNNGV. Here the CDR3 reads CASSWDRYEQYF. The CDR3 bases are TGTGCCAGCAGCTGGGACAGATACGAGCAGTACTTC.

The chain has TRBV18 and TRBJ1-4; TRBD1 might be the D (5 bases). This CDR3 is built from 15 residues. CDR1 and CDR2 (germline): KGHSH, LQKENI. Trimming took 5 bases from V and 7 from J, leaving 17 bases between them. This CDR3 reads CASSEAGGRGEKLFF. The DNA for the CDR3 is TGTGCCAGCTCAGAGGCCGGGGGTAGAGGTGAAAAACTGTTTTTT.

The J gene is TRBJ1-4, the V gene TRBV14, with unresolved D. The CDR3 has 15 amino acids. The ends were cut back, 5 bases at V and 3 bases at J, with 13 bases in the middle. Germline V gives CDR1 SGHDN, CDR2 FVKESK. CDR3 sequence reads: CASSYIGEANEKLFF. CDR3 DNA sequence: TGTGCCAGCAGCTATATTGGTGAAGCTAATGAAAAACTGTTTTTT.

J is TRBJ2-7 and V is TRBV20-1, with TRBD1 as a possible D gene (6 bases). Trimming removed 3 bases from V and 5 bases from J, with 11 bases in between. CDR3 length: 12 residues. CDR1 is DFQATT and CDR2 is SNEGSKA in the germline V gene (reference sequence). The DNA of the CDR3 is TGCAGTGCTAGTCTACAGGGAGACGAGCAGTACTTC. This gives the protein CSASLQGDEQYF.